This is a list of T cell receptor beta chains from one sample in a study of T-cell memory formation after mild COVID-19. One entry per CDR3 protein, called by TCRdb with MiXCR from the 5' RACE reads. Among 350,000 to 550,000 distinct CDR3 sequences, more than 15% were seen once, and the ten largest hold 20% to 25%. Sequencing used PBMCs or a T cell subset sorted from them (not recorded which). These receptors were collected from a man aged 18 to 29 who had mild COVID-19 (a few samples of this study predate the infection). Cell type and time point are not known. CDR3s include the opening cysteine and the closing phenylalanine or tryptophan. D genes are given only for firm matches. Clone size, where shown, is once, few, many, or a class for clones that have expanded.

v_call: TRBV7-2; j_call: TRBJ2-3; clone_size: .; d_call: .; cdr3_nt: TGTGCCAGCAGCTCTTGGGGAGATACGCAGTATTTT; cdr3_aa: CASSSWGDTQYF
v_call: TRBV7-3; j_call: TRBJ2-2; clone_size: few; d_call: .; cdr3_nt: TGTGCCAGCAGCCTAAGGGCGGGGGCCTTCGGGGAGCTGTTTTTT; cdr3_aa: CASSLRAGAFGELFF
v_call: TRBV7-9; j_call: TRBJ1-1; clone_size: few; d_call: .; cdr3_nt: TGTGCCAGCAGCTTAGCGAGGGTCGCTGAAGCTTTCTTT; cdr3_aa: CASSLARVAEAFF
v_call: TRBV4-2; j_call: TRBJ1-1; clone_size: few; d_call: .; cdr3_nt: TGTGCCAGCAGCCAAGGCGGAGGAAACACTGAAGCTTTCTTT; cdr3_aa: CASSQGGGNTEAFF
v_call: TRBV27; j_call: TRBJ2-3; clone_size: few; d_call: .; cdr3_nt: TGTGCCAGCAGTTTTGTGGGGGTCACAGATACGCAGTATTTT; cdr3_aa: CASSFVGVTDTQYF
v_call: TRBV7-3; j_call: TRBJ2-4; clone_size: few; d_call: .; cdr3_nt: TGTGCCAGCAGCCCTGGGGACGGTTTTTGGTACTTC; cdr3_aa: CASSPGDGFWYF
v_call: TRBV6-8; j_call: TRBJ1-5; clone_size: .; d_call: TRBD1; cdr3_nt: TGTGCCAGCCGACCCGGGGACAGGGAATCGAATCAGCCCCAGCATTTT; cdr3_aa: CASRPGDRESNQPQHF
v_call: TRBV20-1; j_call: TRBJ2-1; clone_size: .; d_call: TRBD2; cdr3_nt: TGCAGTGCCCACCCGAGGGAGCGGGGCGCGCCGAATGAGCAGTTCTTC; cdr3_aa: CSAHPRERGAPNEQFF
v_call: TRBV6-6; j_call: TRBJ1-1; clone_size: .; d_call: .; cdr3_nt: TGTGCCAGCAGTTTTGCGAACACTGAAGCTTTCTTT; cdr3_aa: CASSFANTEAFF
v_call: TRBV5-1; j_call: TRBJ1-1; clone_size: few; d_call: .; cdr3_nt: TGCGCCAGCAGCCAAGGCCAGGGCGGAGAGGCTTTCTTT; cdr3_aa: CASSQGQGGEAFF
v_call: TRBV11-2; j_call: TRBJ2-1; clone_size: .; d_call: TRBD2; cdr3_nt: TGTGCCAGCAGCTTCATTTTAGCGGGGGGGCCCGTTGAGCAGTTCTTC; cdr3_aa: CASSFILAGGPVEQFF
v_call: TRBV11-2; j_call: TRBJ2-3; clone_size: few; d_call: TRBD1; cdr3_nt: TGTGCCAGCAGCTCACGGAGAAGGGGGCTAGGGGCCACAGATACGCAGTATTTT; cdr3_aa: CASSSRRRGLGATDTQYF
v_call: TRBV6-6; j_call: TRBJ2-1; clone_size: .; d_call: .; cdr3_nt: TGTGCCAGCAGTTTTAGCCGGGACTCCTACAATGAGCAGTTCTTC; cdr3_aa: CASSFSRDSYNEQFF
v_call: TRBV5-1; j_call: TRBJ2-2; clone_size: .; d_call: TRBD1; cdr3_nt: TGCGCCAGCAGCTTAGGACAGGGGGACAACACCGGGGAGCTGTTTTTT; cdr3_aa: CASSLGQGDNTGELFF
v_call: TRBV11-2; j_call: TRBJ1-2; clone_size: few; d_call: TRBD1; cdr3_nt: TGTGCCAGCAGCTCCGAGACAGGGTTACACACCTTC; cdr3_aa: CASSSETGLHTF
v_call: TRBV6-5; j_call: TRBJ1-1; clone_size: .; d_call: TRBD1; cdr3_nt: TGTGCCACGGGACAGGCGTTCGCTGAAGCTTTCTTT; cdr3_aa: CATGQAFAEAFF
v_call: TRBV5-1; j_call: TRBJ1-5; clone_size: few; d_call: TRBD1; cdr3_nt: TGCGCCAGCAGGACAGGGCAGGATCAGCCCCAGCATTTT; cdr3_aa: CASRTGQDQPQHF
v_call: TRBV4-1; j_call: TRBJ2-6; clone_size: .; d_call: .; cdr3_nt: TGCGCCAGCAGCCAACGGGACGGGTACTCTGGGGCCAACGTCCTGACTTTC; cdr3_aa: CASSQRDGYSGANVLTF
v_call: TRBV3-1; j_call: TRBJ2-1; clone_size: .; d_call: TRBD2; cdr3_nt: TGTGACAGCAGCCAAGACCTACTAGCGGGGGTAGCAAATGAGCAGTTCTTC; cdr3_aa: CDSSQDLLAGVANEQFF
v_call: TRBV12-5; j_call: TRBJ1-1; clone_size: .; d_call: .; cdr3_nt: TGTGCTAGTGGTTTGGGGGGCACTGAAGCTTTCTTT; cdr3_aa: CASGLGGTEAFF
v_call: TRBV3-1; j_call: TRBJ2-2; clone_size: .; d_call: .; cdr3_nt: TGTGCCAGCAGCCAGATGGGGACACACGGAACCGGGGAGCTGTTTTTT; cdr3_aa: CASSQMGTHGTGELFF
v_call: TRBV7-9; j_call: TRBJ2-7; clone_size: few; d_call: .; cdr3_nt: TGTGCCAGCAGCTTCGGGACCTACGAGCAGTACTTC; cdr3_aa: CASSFGTYEQYF
v_call: TRBV14; j_call: TRBJ2-3; clone_size: .; d_call: .; cdr3_nt: TGTGCCAGCAGCTCCCTAGCCACGCAGTATTTT; cdr3_aa: CASSSLATQYF
v_call: TRBV2; j_call: TRBJ2-7; clone_size: .; d_call: TRBD2; cdr3_nt: TGTGCCAGCAGGGTAGCGGGGACCTCCTACGAGCAGTACTTC; cdr3_aa: CASRVAGTSYEQYF
v_call: TRBV7-2; j_call: TRBJ1-2; clone_size: few; d_call: TRBD1; cdr3_nt: TGTGCCAGCAGCTTAACAGGGGGCTTGAATGGCTACACCTTC; cdr3_aa: CASSLTGGLNGYTF
v_call: TRBV12-3/TRBV12-4; j_call: TRBJ1-5; clone_size: .; d_call: .; cdr3_nt: TGTGCCAGCAGTTTAACCAGGGCAAGCAATCAGCCCCAGCATTTT; cdr3_aa: CASSLTRASNQPQHF
v_call: TRBV4-3; j_call: TRBJ2-2; clone_size: .; d_call: .; cdr3_nt: TGCGCCAGCAGCCTTTGGACCGGGAACACCGGGGAGCTGTTTTTT; cdr3_aa: CASSLWTGNTGELFF
v_call: TRBV29-1; j_call: TRBJ2-1; clone_size: few; d_call: TRBD2; cdr3_nt: TGCAGCGTTGTTTTGCGGGGGGGCGGGAATGAGCAGTTCTTC; cdr3_aa: CSVVLRGGGNEQFF
v_call: TRBV10-3; j_call: TRBJ2-2; clone_size: few; d_call: .; cdr3_nt: TGTGCCATCAGTGAGTGGCAGAACACCGGGGAGCTGTTTTTT; cdr3_aa: CAISEWQNTGELFF
v_call: TRBV7-2; j_call: TRBJ2-7; clone_size: few; d_call: TRBD2; cdr3_nt: TGTGCCAGCAGCTACGCGGGGGGCCAAGCCTACGAGCAGTACTTC; cdr3_aa: CASSYAGGQAYEQYF
v_call: TRBV7-2; j_call: TRBJ2-3; clone_size: few; d_call: TRBD2; cdr3_nt: TGTGCCAGCAGCCCAATTAGCGGGGGGCCCCCCGATACGCAGTATTTT; cdr3_aa: CASSPISGGPPDTQYF
v_call: TRBV7-2; j_call: TRBJ2-1; clone_size: .; d_call: .; cdr3_nt: TGTGCCAGCAGCTTATCCACAGGGAGCGATGAGCAGTTCTTC; cdr3_aa: CASSLSTGSDEQFF
v_call: TRBV4-3; j_call: TRBJ2-5; clone_size: few; d_call: TRBD2; cdr3_nt: TGCGCCAGCAGCCAGACCGGGACTAGCGGGACCCAGTACTTC; cdr3_aa: CASSQTGTSGTQYF
v_call: TRBV11-3; j_call: TRBJ2-1; clone_size: .; d_call: .; cdr3_nt: TGTGCCAGCAGCCGGGTCCACAATGAGCAGTTCTTC; cdr3_aa: CASSRVHNEQFF
v_call: TRBV12-3/TRBV12-4; j_call: TRBJ2-6; clone_size: .; d_call: .; cdr3_nt: TGTGCCAGCAGTCCCATCCGGGACCGCCACTCTGGGGCCAACGTCCTGACTTTC; cdr3_aa: CASSPIRDRHSGANVLTF
v_call: TRBV5-1; j_call: TRBJ2-7; clone_size: .; d_call: .; cdr3_nt: TGCGCCAGCAGCTTGGGTGGGGTAGGAGGGTACGAGCAGTACTTC; cdr3_aa: CASSLGGVGGYEQYF
v_call: TRBV7-2; j_call: TRBJ2-2; clone_size: many; d_call: TRBD2; cdr3_nt: TGTGCCAGCAGAACCGAGACCCTAGCGGGGGGGTTCACCGGGGAGCTGTTTTTT; cdr3_aa: CASRTETLAGGFTGELFF
v_call: TRBV7-9; j_call: TRBJ2-3; clone_size: few; d_call: TRBD2; cdr3_nt: TGTGCCAGCAGCAAACCGGGACTAGCCTCAGATACGCAGTATTTT; cdr3_aa: CASSKPGLASDTQYF
v_call: TRBV5-1; j_call: TRBJ1-1; clone_size: many; d_call: TRBD1; cdr3_nt: TGCGCCAGCAGCTTACAGGGGGCTATAGACACTGAAGCTTTCTTT; cdr3_aa: CASSLQGAIDTEAFF
v_call: TRBV6-5; j_call: TRBJ1-4; clone_size: .; d_call: TRBD1; cdr3_nt: TGTGCCAGCAGTTCCCATCCGACAGGGACTAATGAAAAACTGTTTTTT; cdr3_aa: CASSSHPTGTNEKLFF
v_call: TRBV29-1; j_call: TRBJ2-3; clone_size: .; d_call: .; cdr3_nt: TGCAGCGTTGAAGATGTCGGAGGGATGGATACGCAGTATTTT; cdr3_aa: CSVEDVGGMDTQYF
v_call: TRBV7-9; j_call: TRBJ2-1; clone_size: .; d_call: TRBD1; cdr3_nt: TGTGCCAGCAGCTCTCCCTTGGGGGACAGGGGTCACAATGAGCAGTTCTTC; cdr3_aa: CASSSPLGDRGHNEQFF
v_call: TRBV11-2; j_call: TRBJ2-1; clone_size: few; d_call: .; cdr3_nt: TGTGCCAGCAGCGACCTTTCTCCCGCCAGGATCCCATACAATGAGCAGTTCTTC; cdr3_aa: CASSDLSPARIPYNEQFF
v_call: TRBV21-1; j_call: TRBJ1-2; clone_size: .; d_call: .; cdr3_nt: TGTGCCAGCAGCATGAAAGGACAGGGAACGAATTACTATGGCTACACCTTC; cdr3_aa: CASSMKGQGTNYYGYTF
v_call: TRBV4-3; j_call: TRBJ2-1; clone_size: .; d_call: .; cdr3_nt: TGCGCCAGCAGCCAAGTAGCCGGAAATGAGCAGTTCTTC; cdr3_aa: CASSQVAGNEQFF
v_call: TRBV19; j_call: TRBJ1-5; clone_size: few; d_call: .; cdr3_nt: TGTGCCAGTAGACCCCCTGGGCAGCCCAATCAGCCCCAGCATTTT; cdr3_aa: CASRPPGQPNQPQHF
v_call: TRBV29-1; j_call: TRBJ1-1; clone_size: many; d_call: .; cdr3_nt: TGCAGCGTCGGGGACACTGAAGCTTTCTTT; cdr3_aa: CSVGDTEAFF
v_call: TRBV19; j_call: TRBJ1-1; clone_size: .; d_call: .; cdr3_nt: TGTGCCAGTAGTATTGGGTTGTACAGCTACCTGAACACTGAAGCTTTCTTT; cdr3_aa: CASSIGLYSYLNTEAFF
v_call: TRBV3-1; j_call: TRBJ2-7; clone_size: many; d_call: TRBD1; cdr3_nt: TGTGCCAGCAGCAGACAGGGTTTCTACGAGCAGTACTTC; cdr3_aa: CASSRQGFYEQYF
v_call: TRBV5-1; j_call: TRBJ2-3; clone_size: .; d_call: .; cdr3_nt: TGCGCCAGCAGCATTGGCGGGACTCAAGACGGGCAGTATTTT; cdr3_aa: CASSIGGTQDGQYF
v_call: TRBV9; j_call: TRBJ2-7; clone_size: .; d_call: .; cdr3_nt: TGTGCCAGCAGCGTAGGCTGGGGGGCCGAGCAGTACTTC; cdr3_aa: CASSVGWGAEQYF
v_call: TRBV7-9; j_call: TRBJ2-3; clone_size: .; d_call: .; cdr3_nt: TGTGCCAGCAGCTTAGCGCCGACAGGATACACAGATACGCAGTATTTT; cdr3_aa: CASSLAPTGYTDTQYF